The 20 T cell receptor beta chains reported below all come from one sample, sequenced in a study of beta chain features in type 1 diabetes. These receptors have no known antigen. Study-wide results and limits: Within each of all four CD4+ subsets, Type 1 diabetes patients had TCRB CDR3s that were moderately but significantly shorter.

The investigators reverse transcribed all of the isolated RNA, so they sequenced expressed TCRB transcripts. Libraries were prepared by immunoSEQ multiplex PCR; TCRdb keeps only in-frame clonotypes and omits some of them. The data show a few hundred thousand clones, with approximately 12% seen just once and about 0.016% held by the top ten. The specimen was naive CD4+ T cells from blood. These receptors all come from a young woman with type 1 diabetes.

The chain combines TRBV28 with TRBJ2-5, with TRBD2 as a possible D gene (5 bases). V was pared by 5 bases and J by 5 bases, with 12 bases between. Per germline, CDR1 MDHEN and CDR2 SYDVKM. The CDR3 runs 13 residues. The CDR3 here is CASSDNSDETQYF. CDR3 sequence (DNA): TGTGCCAGCAGTGATAATAGCGACGAGACCCAGTACTTC.

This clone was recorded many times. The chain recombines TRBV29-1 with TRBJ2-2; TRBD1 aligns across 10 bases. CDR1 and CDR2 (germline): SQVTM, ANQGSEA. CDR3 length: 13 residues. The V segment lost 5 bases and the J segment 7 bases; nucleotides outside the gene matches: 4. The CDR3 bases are TGCAGCGTTTCGGGACAGGGGAACGGGGAGCTGTTTTTT. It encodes CSVSGQGNGELFF.

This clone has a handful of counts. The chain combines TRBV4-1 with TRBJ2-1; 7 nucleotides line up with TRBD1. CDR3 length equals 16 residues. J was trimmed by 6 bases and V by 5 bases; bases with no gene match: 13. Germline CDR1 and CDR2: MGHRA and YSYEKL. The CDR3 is CASSANDRDRPNEQFF. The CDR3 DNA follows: TGCGCCAGCAGCGCTAACGACAGGGATCGTCCCAATGAGCAGTTCTTC.

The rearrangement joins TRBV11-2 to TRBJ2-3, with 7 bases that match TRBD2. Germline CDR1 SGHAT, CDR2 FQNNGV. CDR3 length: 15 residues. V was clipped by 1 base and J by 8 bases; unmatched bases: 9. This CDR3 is CASSLAAGWSSTQYF. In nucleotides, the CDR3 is TGTGCCAGCAGCTTAGCAGCGGGATGGTCGAGTACGCAGTATTTT.

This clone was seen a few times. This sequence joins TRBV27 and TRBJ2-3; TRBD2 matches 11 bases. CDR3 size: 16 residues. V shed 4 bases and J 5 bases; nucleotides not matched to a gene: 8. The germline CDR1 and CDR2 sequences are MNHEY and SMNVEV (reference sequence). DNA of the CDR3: TGTGCCAGCAGTTCTGCGGGGCTAGCGGGAGGAGATACGCAGTATTTT. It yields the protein CASSSAGLAGGDTQYF.

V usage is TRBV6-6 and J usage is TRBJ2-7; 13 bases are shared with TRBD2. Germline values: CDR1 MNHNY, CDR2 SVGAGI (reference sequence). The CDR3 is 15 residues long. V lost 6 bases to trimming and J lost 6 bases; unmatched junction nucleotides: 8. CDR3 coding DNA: TGTGCCAGCAGCCCACCACGGACTAGCGGGAGCGAGCAGTACTTC. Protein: CASSPPRTSGSEQYF.

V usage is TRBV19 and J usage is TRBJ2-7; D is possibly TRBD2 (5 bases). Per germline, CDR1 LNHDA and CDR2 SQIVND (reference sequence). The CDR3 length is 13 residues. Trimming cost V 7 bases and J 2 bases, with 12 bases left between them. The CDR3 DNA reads TGTGCCAGTACCCCCGACGGGACCTACGAGCAGTACTTC. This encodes CASTPDGTYEQYF.

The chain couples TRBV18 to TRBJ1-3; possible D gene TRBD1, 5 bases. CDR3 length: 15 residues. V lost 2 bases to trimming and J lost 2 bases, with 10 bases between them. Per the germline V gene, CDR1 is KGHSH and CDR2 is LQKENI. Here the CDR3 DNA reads TGTGCCAGCTCACCAATGGGCAGGGCTGGAAACACCATATATTTT. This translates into CASSPMGRAGNTIYF.

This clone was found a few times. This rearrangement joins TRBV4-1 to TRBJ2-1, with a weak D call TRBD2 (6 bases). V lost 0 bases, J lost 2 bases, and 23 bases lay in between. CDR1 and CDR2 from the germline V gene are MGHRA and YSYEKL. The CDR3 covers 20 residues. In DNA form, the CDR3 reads TGCGCCAGCAGCCAAGATGCCGGTGGGGTCGGCGGGAACCCCTACAATGAGCAGTTCTTC. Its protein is CASSQDAGGVGGNPYNEQFF.

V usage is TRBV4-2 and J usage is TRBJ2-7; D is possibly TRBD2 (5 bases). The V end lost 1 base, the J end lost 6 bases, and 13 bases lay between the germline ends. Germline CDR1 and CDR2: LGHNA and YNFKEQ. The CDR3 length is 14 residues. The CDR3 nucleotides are TGTGCCAGCAGCCAAGTAGAGGGTGGATCCGAGCAGTACTTC. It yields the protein CASSQVEGGSEQYF.

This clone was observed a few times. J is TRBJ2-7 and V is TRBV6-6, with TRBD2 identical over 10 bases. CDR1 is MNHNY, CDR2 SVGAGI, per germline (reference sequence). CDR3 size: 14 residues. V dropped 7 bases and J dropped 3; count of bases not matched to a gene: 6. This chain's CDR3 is CASTALAGNYEQYF. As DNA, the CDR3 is TGTGCCAGCACGGCACTAGCGGGAAACTACGAGCAGTACTTC.

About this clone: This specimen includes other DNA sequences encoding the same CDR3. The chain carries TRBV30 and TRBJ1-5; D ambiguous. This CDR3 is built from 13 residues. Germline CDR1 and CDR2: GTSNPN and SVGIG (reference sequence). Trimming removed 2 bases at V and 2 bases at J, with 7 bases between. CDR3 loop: CAWSSAGNQPQHF. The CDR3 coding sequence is TGTGCCTGGAGTTCAGCGGGCAATCAGCCCCAGCATTTT.

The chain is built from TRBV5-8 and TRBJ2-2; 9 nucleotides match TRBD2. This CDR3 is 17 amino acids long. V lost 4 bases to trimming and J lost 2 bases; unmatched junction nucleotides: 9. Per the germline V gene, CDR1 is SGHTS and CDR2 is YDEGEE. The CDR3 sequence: CASSGRSGRGNTGELFF. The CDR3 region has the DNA TGTGCCAGCAGCGGACGTAGCGGGAGAGGCAACACCGGGGAGCTGTTTTTT.

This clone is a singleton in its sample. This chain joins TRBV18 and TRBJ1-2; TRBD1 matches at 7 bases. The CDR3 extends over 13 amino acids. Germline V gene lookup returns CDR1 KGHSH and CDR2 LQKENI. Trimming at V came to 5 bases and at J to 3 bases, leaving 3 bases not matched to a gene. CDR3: CASSYDRDYGYTF. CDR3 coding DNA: TGTGCCAGCTCATATGACAGGGACTATGGCTACACCTTC. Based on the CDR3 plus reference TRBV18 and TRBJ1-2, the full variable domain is NAGVMQNPRHLVRRRGQEARLRCSPMKGHSHVYWYRQLPEEGLKFMVYLQKENIIDESGMPKERFSAEFPKEGPSILRIQQVVRGDSAAYFCASSYDRDYGYTFGSGTRLTVV.

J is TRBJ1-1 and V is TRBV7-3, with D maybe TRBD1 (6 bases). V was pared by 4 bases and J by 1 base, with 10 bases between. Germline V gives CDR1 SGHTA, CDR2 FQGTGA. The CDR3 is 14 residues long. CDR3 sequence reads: CASSSGHPNTEAFF. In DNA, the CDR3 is TGTGCCAGCAGCTCGGGACACCCGAACACTGAAGCTTTCTTT.

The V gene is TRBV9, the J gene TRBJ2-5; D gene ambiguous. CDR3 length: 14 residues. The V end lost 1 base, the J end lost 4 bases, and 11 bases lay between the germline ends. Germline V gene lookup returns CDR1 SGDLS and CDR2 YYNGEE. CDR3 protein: CASSVRSSGETQYF. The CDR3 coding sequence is TGTGCCAGCAGCGTACGGTCCTCGGGAGAGACCCAGTACTTC. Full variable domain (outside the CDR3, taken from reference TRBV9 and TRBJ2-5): DSGVTQTPKHLITATGQRVTLRCSPRSGDLSVYWYQQSLDQGLQFLIQYYNGEERAKGNILERFSAQQFPDLHSELNLSSLELGDSALYFCASSVRSSGETQYFGPGTRLLVL.

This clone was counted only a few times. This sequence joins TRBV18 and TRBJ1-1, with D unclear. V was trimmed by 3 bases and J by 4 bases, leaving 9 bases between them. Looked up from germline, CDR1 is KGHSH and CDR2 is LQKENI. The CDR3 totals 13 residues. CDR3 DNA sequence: TGTGCCAGCTCACCCGACACTCTCACTGAAGCTTTCTTT. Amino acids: CASSPDTLTEAFF.

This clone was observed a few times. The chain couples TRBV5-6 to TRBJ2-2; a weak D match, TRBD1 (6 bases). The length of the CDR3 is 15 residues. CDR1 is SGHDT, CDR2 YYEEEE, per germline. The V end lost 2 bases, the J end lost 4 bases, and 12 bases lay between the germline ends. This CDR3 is CASSLRQVATGELFF. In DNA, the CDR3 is TGTGCCAGCAGCTTAAGACAGGTGGCCACCGGGGAGCTGTTTTTT.

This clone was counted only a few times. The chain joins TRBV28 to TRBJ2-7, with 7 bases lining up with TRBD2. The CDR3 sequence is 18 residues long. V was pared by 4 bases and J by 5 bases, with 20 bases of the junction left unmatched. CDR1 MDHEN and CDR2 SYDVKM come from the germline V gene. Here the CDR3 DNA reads TGTGCCAGCAGTTCCCCGGTGGGAGGGCCAGGGTCGATACACGAGCAGTACTTC. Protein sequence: CASSSPVGGPGSIHEQYF.

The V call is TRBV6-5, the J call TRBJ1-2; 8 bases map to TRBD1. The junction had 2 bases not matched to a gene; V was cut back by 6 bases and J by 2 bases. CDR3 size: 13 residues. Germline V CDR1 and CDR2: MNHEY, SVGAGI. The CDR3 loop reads CASRRTGNYGYTF. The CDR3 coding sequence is TGTGCCAGCAGACGGACAGGGAACTATGGCTACACCTTC.